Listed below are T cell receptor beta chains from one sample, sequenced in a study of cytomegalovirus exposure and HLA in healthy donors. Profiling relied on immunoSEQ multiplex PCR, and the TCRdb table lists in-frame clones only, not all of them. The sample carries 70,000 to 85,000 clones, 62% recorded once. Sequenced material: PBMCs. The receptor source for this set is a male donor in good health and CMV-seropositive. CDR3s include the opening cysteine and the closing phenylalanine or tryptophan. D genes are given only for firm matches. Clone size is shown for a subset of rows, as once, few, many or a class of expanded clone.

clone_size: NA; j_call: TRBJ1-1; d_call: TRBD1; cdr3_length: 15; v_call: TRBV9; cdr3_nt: TGTGCCAGCAGCGTAGGAGGGGGCGCGAACACTGAAGCTTTCTTT; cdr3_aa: CASSVGGGANTEAFF
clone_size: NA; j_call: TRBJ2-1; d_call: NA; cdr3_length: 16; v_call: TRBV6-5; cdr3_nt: TGTGCCAGCAGTTACTCGCCGGAGGGGAACGGGGATGAGCAGTTCTTC; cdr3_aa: CASSYSPEGNGDEQFF
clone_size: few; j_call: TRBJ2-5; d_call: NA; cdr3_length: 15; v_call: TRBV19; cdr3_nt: TGTGCCAGTAGTAAGGCCGGGGGATTGGGAGAGACCCAGTACTTC; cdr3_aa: CASSKAGGLGETQYF
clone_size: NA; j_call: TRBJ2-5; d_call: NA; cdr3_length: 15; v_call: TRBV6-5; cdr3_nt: TGTGCCAGCAGTCACCCCACAGGGCCGCAAGAGACCCAGTACTTC; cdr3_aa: CASSHPTGPQETQYF
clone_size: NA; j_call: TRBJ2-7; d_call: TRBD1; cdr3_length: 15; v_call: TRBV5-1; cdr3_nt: TGCGCCAGCAGCATCGACAGGGGGCAAAGCTACGAGCAGTACTTC; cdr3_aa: CASSIDRGQSYEQYF
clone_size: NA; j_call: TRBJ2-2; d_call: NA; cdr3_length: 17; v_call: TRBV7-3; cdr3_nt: TGTGCCAGCAGCACCTACCCCGACAGGAGTACGGTGGGGGAGCTGTTTTTT; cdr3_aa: CASSTYPDRSTVGELFF
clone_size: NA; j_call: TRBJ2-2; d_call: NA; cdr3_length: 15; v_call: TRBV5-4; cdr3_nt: TGTGCCAGCAGCGGCCGGGACTCTCCTACCGGGGAGCTGTTTTTT; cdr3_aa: CASSGRDSPTGELFF
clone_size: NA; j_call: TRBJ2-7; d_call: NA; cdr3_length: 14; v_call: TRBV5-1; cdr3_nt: TGCGCCAGCAGCCCGCTCGCCCACACGAGGGAGCAGTACTTC; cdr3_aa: CASSPLAHTREQYF
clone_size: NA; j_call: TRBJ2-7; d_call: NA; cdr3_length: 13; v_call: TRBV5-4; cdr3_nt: TGTGCCAGCAGCTTAAGGACAGTGTACGAGCAGTACTTC; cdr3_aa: CASSLRTVYEQYF
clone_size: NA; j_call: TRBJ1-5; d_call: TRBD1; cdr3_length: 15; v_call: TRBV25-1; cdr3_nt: TGTGCCAGCAGTGAGGGCGACAGGGGTAATCAGCCCCAGCATTTT; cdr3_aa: CASSEGDRGNQPQHF
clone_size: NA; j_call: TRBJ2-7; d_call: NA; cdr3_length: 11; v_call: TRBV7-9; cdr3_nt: TGTGCCAGCAGCCCCTCCTACGAGCAGTACTTC; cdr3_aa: CASSPSYEQYF
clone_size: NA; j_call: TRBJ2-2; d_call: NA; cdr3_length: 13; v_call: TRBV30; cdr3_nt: TGTGCCTGGGGGACCTTGGAGGGTTGGGAGCTGTTTTTT; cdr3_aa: CAWGTLEGWELFF
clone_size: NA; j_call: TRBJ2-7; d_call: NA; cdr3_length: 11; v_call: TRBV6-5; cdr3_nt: TGTGCCAGCAGTTATCTCGGGGAGCAGTACTTC; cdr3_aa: CASSYLGEQYF
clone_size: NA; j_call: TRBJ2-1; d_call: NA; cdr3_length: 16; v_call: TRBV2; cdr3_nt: TGTGCCAGCATCCCACCGGGGACACGAGTACACGATGAGCAGTTCTTC; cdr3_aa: CASIPPGTRVHDEQFF
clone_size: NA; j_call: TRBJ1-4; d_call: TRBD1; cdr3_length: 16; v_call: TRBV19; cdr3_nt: TGTGCCAGTAGTGCGGGACAGGGGAACTTTAATGAAAAACTGTTTTTT; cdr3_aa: CASSAGQGNFNEKLFF
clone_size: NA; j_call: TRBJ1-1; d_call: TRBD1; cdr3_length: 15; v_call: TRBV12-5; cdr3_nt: TGTGCTAGTGGCGATGGGACAGGGGTGAACACTGAAGCTTTCTTT; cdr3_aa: CASGDGTGVNTEAFF
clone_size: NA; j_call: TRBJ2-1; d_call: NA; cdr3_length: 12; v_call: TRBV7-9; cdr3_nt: TGTGCCAGCAGCTTAGTAGACAATGAGCAGTTCTTC; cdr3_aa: CASSLVDNEQFF
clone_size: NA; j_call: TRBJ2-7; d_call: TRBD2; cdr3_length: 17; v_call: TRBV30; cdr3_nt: TGTGCCTGGAGTCTAAGCGGGTCTAGCGGGAGAATCTACGAGCAGTACTTC; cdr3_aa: CAWSLSGSSGRIYEQYF
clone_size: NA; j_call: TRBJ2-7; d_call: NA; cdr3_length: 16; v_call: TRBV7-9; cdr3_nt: TGTGCCAGCAGCTTAGCGCAGGGGACGGTCTCCTACGAGCAGTACTTC; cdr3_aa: CASSLAQGTVSYEQYF
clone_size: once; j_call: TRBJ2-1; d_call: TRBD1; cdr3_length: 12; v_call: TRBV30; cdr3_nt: TGTGCCTGGGGACAGGGAGACAATGAGCAGTTCTTC; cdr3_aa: CAWGQGDNEQFF
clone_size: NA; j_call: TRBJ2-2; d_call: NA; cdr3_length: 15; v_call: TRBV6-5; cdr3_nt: TGTGCCAGCAGGCTCGTCCAGGCGGGGACCGGGGAGCTGTTTTTT; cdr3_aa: CASRLVQAGTGELFF
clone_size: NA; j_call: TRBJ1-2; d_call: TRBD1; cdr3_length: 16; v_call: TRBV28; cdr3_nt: TGTGCCAGCAGCCTCGCCGGGACAGGGGTTTCCTATGGCTACACCTTC; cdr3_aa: CASSLAGTGVSYGYTF
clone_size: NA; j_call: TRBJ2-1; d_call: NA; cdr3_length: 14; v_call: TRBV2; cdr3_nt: TGTGCCAGCAGTGAAGGCACTAGAACTGATGAGCAGTTCTTC; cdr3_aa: CASSEGTRTDEQFF
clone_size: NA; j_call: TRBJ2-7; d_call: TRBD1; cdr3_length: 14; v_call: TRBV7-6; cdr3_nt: TGTGCCAGCAGCCTTTGGACAGGTCGGGGCGAGCAGTACTTC; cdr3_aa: CASSLWTGRGEQYF
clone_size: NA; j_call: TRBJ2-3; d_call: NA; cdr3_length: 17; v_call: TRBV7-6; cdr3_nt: TGTGCCAGCAGCTTATCAGGAGGGAGTCTTGGCACAGATACGCAGTATTTT; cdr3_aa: CASSLSGGSLGTDTQYF
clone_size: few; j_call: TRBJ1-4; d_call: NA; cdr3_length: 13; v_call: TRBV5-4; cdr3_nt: TGTGCCAGCAGAGCGGGACTGGAGGAAAAACTGTTTTTT; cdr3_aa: CASRAGLEEKLFF
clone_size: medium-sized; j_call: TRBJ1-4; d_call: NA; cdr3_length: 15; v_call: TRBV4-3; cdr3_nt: TGCGCCAGCAGCCAAGACGGGGGAAGGAATGAAAAACTGTTTTTT; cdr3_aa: CASSQDGGRNEKLFF
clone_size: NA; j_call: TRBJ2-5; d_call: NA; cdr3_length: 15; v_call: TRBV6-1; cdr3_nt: TGTGCCAGCAGTGCTCCGATTGGGGGAGGAGAGACCCAGTACTTC; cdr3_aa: CASSAPIGGGETQYF
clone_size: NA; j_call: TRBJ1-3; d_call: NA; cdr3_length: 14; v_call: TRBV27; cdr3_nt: TGTGCCAGCAGTTTAAGAGGGAAGGGAAACACCATATATTTT; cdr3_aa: CASSLRGKGNTIYF
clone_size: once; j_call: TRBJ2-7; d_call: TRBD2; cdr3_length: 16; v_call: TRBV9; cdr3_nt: TGTGCCAGCAGCGTATCAGCGGGGGGCCTCTCCTACGAGCAGTACTTC; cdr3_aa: CASSVSAGGLSYEQYF
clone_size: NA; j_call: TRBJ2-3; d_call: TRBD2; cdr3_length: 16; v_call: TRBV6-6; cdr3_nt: TGTGCCAGCAGTTCCCGGCTAGCGGGAGGGACGGATACGCAGTATTTT; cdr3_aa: CASSSRLAGGTDTQYF
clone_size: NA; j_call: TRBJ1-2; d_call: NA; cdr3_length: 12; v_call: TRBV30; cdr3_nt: TGTGCCTGGAGTGACCCGCATTTGAACACCACCTTC; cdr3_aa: CAWSDPHLNTTF
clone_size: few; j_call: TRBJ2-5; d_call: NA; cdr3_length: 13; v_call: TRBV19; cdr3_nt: TGTGCCAGTAGTATGGGCAGGGCCGAGACCCAGTACTTC; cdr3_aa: CASSMGRAETQYF
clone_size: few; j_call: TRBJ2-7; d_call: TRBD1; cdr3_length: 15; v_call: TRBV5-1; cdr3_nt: TGCGCCAGCAGCTTGGGACAGGGGAGAGGACACGAGCAGTACTTC; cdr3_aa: CASSLGQGRGHEQYF
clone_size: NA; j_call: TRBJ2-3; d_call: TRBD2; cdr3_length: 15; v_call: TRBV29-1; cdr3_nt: TGCAGCGTTGAAGGCGGGGGGGAGCCGACAGATACGCAGTATTTT; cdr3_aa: CSVEGGGEPTDTQYF
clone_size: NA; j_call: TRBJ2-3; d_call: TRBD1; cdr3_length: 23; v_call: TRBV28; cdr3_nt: TGTGCCAGCAGTTTTTTCCACACCGGACAGGGGGGAGATAAGAAGGACCTTCCAAATACGCAGTATTTT; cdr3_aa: CASSFFHTGQGGDKKDLPNTQYF
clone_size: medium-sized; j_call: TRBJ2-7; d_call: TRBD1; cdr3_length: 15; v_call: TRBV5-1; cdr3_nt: TGCGCCAGCAGCCCCGGGACAGGGGGACTATACGAGCAGTACTTC; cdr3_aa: CASSPGTGGLYEQYF
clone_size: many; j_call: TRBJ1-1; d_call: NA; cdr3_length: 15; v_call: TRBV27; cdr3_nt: TGTGCCAGCAGTTTGGTGGCAGGGACATACACTGAAGCTTTCTTT; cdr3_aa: CASSLVAGTYTEAFF
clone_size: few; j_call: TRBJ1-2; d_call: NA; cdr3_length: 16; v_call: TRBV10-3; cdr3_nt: TGTGCCATCAGTGAGCCCCCGGGACACAGAAACTATGGCTACACCTTC; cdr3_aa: CAISEPPGHRNYGYTF
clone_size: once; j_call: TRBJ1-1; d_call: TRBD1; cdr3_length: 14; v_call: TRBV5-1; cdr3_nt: TGCGCCAGCAGTACAGGGGGGATGAACACTGAAGCTTTCTTT; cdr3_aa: CASSTGGMNTEAFF
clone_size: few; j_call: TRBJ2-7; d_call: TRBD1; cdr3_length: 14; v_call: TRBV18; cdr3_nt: TGTGCCAGCTCGCCGACAGGGTCAAACTACGAGCAGTACTTC; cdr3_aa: CASSPTGSNYEQYF
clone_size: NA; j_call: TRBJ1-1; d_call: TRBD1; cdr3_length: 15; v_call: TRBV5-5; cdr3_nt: TGTGCCAGCAGCACAGAGAGACAGGGGTGGACTGAAGCTTTCTTT; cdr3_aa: CASSTERQGWTEAFF
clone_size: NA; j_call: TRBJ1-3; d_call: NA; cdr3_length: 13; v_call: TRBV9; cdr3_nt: TGTGCCAGCAGCGTTTCAGGGGTCAACACCATATATTTT; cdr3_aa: CASSVSGVNTIYF
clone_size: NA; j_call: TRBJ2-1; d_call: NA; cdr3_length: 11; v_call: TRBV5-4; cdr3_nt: TGTGCCAGCAGCTCCAACAATGAGCAGTTCTTC; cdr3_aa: CASSSNNEQFF
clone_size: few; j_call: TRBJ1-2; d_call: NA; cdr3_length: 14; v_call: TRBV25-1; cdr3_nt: TGTGCCAGCAGTCCCCCAGGGGAGAACTATGGCTACACCTTC; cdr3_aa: CASSPPGENYGYTF
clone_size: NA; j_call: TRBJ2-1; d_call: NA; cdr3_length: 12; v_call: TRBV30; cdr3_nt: TGTGCCTGGTCCGGGGTAAACAATGAGCAGTTCTTC; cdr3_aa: CAWSGVNNEQFF
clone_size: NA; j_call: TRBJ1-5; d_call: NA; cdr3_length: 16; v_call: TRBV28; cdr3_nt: TGTGCCAGCAGTTCCCGACAGCGACATAGCAATCAGCCCCAGCATTTT; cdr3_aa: CASSSRQRHSNQPQHF
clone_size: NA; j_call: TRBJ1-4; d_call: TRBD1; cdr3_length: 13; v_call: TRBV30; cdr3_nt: TGTGCCTGGATGGGACAGCCTAATGAAAAACTGTTTTTT; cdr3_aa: CAWMGQPNEKLFF
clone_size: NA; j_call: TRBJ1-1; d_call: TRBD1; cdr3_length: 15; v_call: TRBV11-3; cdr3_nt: TGTGCCAGCAGCTCGAGGACAGGGGTGAACACTGAAGCTTTCTTT; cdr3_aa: CASSSRTGVNTEAFF
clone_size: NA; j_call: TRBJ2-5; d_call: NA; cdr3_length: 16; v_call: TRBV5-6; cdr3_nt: TGTGCCAGCAGTCGAGACTTCCGGTCATTCCAAGAGACCCAGTACTTC; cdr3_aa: CASSRDFRSFQETQYF
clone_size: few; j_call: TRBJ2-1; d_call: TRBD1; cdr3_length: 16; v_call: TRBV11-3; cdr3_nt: TGTGCCAGCAGCTTAGCGGGACAGGGGGCGGTCAATGAGCAGTTCTTC; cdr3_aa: CASSLAGQGAVNEQFF
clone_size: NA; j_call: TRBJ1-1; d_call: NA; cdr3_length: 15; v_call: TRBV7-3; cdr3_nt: TGTGCCAGCAGCCTGGCCCCAGGGTTGGACACTGAAGCTTTCTTT; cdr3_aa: CASSLAPGLDTEAFF
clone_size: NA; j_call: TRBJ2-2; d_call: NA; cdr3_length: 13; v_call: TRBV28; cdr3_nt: TGTGCCAGCAGGTATACGAGTACCGGGGAGCTGTTTTTT; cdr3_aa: CASRYTSTGELFF
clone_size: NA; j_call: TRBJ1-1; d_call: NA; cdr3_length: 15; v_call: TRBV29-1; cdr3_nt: TGCAGCGTTGAAGGTTTGGCGGGGGGGGCTGTTGAAGCTTTCTTT; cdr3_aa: CSVEGLAGGAVEAFF
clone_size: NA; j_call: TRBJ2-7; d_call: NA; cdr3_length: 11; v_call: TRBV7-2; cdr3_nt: TGTGCCAGCAGCCGGGACACCGAGCAGTACTTC; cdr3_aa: CASSRDTEQYF
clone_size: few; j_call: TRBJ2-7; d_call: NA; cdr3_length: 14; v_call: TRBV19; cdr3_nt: TGTGCCAGTAGGATAGCGGCAGGCTCCTACGAGCAGTACTTC; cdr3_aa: CASRIAAGSYEQYF
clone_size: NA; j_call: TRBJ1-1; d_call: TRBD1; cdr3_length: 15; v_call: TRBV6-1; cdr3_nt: TGTGCCAGCAGTGAAGGGATAGGGGGCGCAAGGTACGCTTTCTTT; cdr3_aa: CASSEGIGGARYAFF
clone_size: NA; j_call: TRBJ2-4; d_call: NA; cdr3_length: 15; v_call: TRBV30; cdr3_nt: TGTGCCTGGAGTGAACATTCCGTAGCCAAAAACATTCAGTACTTC; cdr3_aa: CAWSEHSVAKNIQYF
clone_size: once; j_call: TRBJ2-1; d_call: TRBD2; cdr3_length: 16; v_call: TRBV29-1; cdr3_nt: TGCAGCGTTCCCCCCGGGGCTAGCGGGAGTTACAATGAGCAGTTCTTC; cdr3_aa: CSVPPGASGSYNEQFF